This T cell receptor (beta chain) was recorded in a study of T cell responses to AZD1222 COVID-19 vaccine. Study-wide background: The analysis combined second doses at about 4 or about 12 weeks. Whole-study findings and limits: Nearly half of the spike-specific TCRs reportedly recognize variant regions that carry no mutations.

Measured with immunoSEQ multiplex PCR; TCRdb has only the in-frame clones, and not every one. The data contain about 67,000 clones, around four fifths of them singletons. Regarding this clone: The antigen is undetermined.

Germline-derived CDR1 and CDR2 are SGDLS and YYNGEE. V was shortened by 6 bases and J by 3 bases, with 13 bases between the two germline ends. The CDR3 extends over 14 amino acids. This TCR was sampled from an adult in good health. V usage is TRBV9 and J usage is TRBJ2-4; the D gene is possibly TRBD1 (6 bases). The source was peripheral blood, collected on day 0 of AZD1222 vaccination. The CDR3 spells CASNSGDDKNIQYF. The CDR3 DNA reads TGTGCCAGCAATTCAGGGGATGACAAAAACATTCAGTACTTC.